Detailed here is one T cell receptor (beta chain). The antigen remains undetermined. This CDR3 region has 15 residues. With 5 bases removed from V and 4 bases from J, the gap between germline ends came to 16 bases. The germline CDR1 and CDR2 sequences are SGHVS and FNYEAQ. This specimen belongs to a study of cytomegalovirus exposure and HLA in healthy donors. Points from the study as a whole: Sequencing probably produced one cluster of sequence variants that were highly shared.

60 Vbeta and 13 Jbeta primers were used in PCR. Produced via immunoSEQ multiplex PCR; TCRdb's table is partial and in-frame only. The sample holds some 85,000 clones; over 60% are singletons and the top ten take under 5.5%. Material for sequencing was PBMCs. The TCR originated in a woman aged 40 to 49 in good health and CMV-seropositive. This sequence joins TRBV7-6 and TRBJ2-3; weak D call: TRBD2 (5 bases). The CDR3, as DNA: TGTGCCAGCAGCCCCACTAGGGCTTCGGCAGATACGCAGTATTTT. It yields the protein CASSPTRASADTQYF. The entire variable domain, with the rest obtained from reference TRBV7-6 and TRBJ2-3, is as follows: GAGVSQSPRYKVTKRGQDVALRCDPISGHVSLYWYRQALGQGPEFLTYFNYEAQQDKSGLPNDRFSAERPEGSISTLTIQRTEQRDSAMYRCASSPTRASADTQYFGPGTRLTVL.